What follows is one T cell receptor (beta chain) and its context. Its matching antigen is unknown. The sample comes from a study of T cells in Graves' hyperthyroidism and ophthalmopathy. Notes on the study in general: Clonotypes that were expanded in thyroid above 0.001 mostly appeared in blood too.

Participants, patients aged 18 to 65, had newly diagnosed hyperthyroidism with a duration under 2 months. From RNA transcripts, TCR beta CDR3 regions were amplified. Primed by the HTBI set, a first-round RT-PCR was run on the TCR CDR3. MiXCR was run by TCRdb on the multiplex PCR reads, yielding one entry per CDR3 protein. Among roughly 660,000 distinct CDR3 sequences listed, roughly a sixth were seen once. This clonotype was sampled from a man in his fifties or sixties with Graves' hyperthyroidism. Input material: blood.

CDR3: CASQGLAGGNEQFF. The CDR3 DNA reads TGTGCCAGCCAGGGACTAGCGGGAGGGAATGAGCAGTTCTTC. The chain has TRBV7-9 and TRBJ2-1; 16 bases map to TRBD2. This CDR3 spans 14 amino acids. J gave up 7 bases and V 8 bases, and 2 bases lay outside the gene matches. Germline CDR1 reads SEHNR; CDR2 reads FQNEAQ (reference sequence). The variable domain in full, with the rest retrieved from reference TRBV7-9 and TRBJ2-1, is DTGVSQNPRHKITKRGQNVTFRCDPISEHNRLYWYRQTLGQGPEFLTYFQNEAQLEKSRLLSDRFSAERPKGSFSTLEIQRTEQGDSAMYLCASQGLAGGNEQFFGPGTRLTVL.